There are many counts of the clone carrying this T cell receptor (beta chain). Its cognate antigen is unknown. This sample is part of a study of immune heterogeneity within non-small cell lung tumors. Findings of the study overall: High-frequency clones unique to single sites coexisted with identical dominant CDR3 beta clonotypes that recurred across tumor sites within a patient.

For the TCR beta CDR3, multiplex PCR with 32 V and 13 J primers performed the amplification. TCRdb recomputed calls from the multiplex PCR reads with MiXCR, one row per CDR3 protein. The table has around 21,000 distinct CDR3 sequences, about 30% seen once. Bulk tumor genomic DNA constituted the template, at roughly 660 ng per sample. From each primary tumor, several far-apart biopsies were obtained during surgery. Curative surgery was undertaken by patients, who had untreated, newly diagnosed non-small cell lung cancer. Curative-intent surgery was being performed on the donors, who were patients newly diagnosed with non-small cell lung cancer. Germline CDR1 reads MNHNY; CDR2 reads SVGAGI (reference sequence). The ends were cut back, 0 bases at V and 8 bases at J, with 16 bases in the middle. The CDR3 covers 15 residues.

Sequencing used lung tumor tissue. The clonotype comes from a man in his forties with non-small cell lung cancer. The chain joins TRBV6-6 to TRBJ1-2; D gene uncertain. The CDR3 loop is CASSYSNSGMRGYTF. In DNA form, the CDR3 reads TGTGCCAGCAGTTACTCGAACTCTGGGATGCGGGGCTACACCTTC.